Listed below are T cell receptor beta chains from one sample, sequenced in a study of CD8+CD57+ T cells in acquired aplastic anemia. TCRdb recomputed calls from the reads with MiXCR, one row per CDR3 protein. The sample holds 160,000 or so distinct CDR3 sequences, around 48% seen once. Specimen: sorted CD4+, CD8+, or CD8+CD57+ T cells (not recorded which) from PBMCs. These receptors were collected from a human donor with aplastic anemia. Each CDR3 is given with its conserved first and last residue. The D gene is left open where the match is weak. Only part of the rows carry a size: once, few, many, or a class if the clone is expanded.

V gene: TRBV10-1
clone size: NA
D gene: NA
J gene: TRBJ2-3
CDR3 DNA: TGCGCCAGCAGCCCCAGGGTTGAACGGAATACGCAGTATTTT
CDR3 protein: CASSPRVERNTQYF

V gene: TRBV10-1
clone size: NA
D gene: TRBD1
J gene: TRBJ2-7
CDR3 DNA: TGCGCCAGCAGTACCGGGACAGGGACGTTGAACTTC
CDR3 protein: CASSTGTGTLNF

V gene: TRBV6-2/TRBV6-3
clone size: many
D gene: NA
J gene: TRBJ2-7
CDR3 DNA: TGTGCCAGCAGTTACTCGGCTACTCACTACGAGCAGTACTTC
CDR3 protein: CASSYSATHYEQYF

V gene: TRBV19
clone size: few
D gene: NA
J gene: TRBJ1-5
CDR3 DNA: TGTGCCAGTAGTAACCAAGTTCAGCCCCAGCATTTT
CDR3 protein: CASSNQVQPQHF

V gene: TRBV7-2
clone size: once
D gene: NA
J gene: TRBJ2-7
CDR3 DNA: TGTGCCAGCAGCTTAGCTGTTGACGGGTACGAGCAGTACTTC
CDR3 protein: CASSLAVDGYEQYF

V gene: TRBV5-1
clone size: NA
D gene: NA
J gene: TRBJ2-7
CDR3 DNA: TGCGCCAGCAGCTCGGACAGCTGCGAGCAGTACTTC
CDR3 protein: CASSSDSCEQYF

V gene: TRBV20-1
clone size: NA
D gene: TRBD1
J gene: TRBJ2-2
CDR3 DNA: TGCAGTGCGCGGACAGGGGACTCGCCCGGGGAGCTGTTTTTT
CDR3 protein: CSARTGDSPGELFF

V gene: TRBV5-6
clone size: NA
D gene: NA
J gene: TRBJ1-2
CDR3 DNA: TGTGCCAGCAGCTTGGGGACCTCGGATGGCTACACCTTC
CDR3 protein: CASSLGTSDGYTF

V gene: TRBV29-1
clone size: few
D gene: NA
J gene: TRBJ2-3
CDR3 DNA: TGCAGCGTTGATCTAACAGATACGCAGTATTTT
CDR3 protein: CSVDLTDTQYF

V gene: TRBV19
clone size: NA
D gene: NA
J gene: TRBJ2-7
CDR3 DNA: TGTGCCAGTAGTACGGCAGGGGGGCTCTACGAGCAGTACTTC
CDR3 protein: CASSTAGGLYEQYF

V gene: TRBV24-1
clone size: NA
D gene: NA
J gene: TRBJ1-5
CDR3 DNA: TGTGCCACCAGTGATTCCCAGGACGCTATCAATCAGCCCCAGCATTTT
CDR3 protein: CATSDSQDAINQPQHF

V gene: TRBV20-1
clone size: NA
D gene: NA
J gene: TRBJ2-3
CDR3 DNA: TGCAGTGCTAGGGAAAGCACAGATACGCAGTATTTT
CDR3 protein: CSARESTDTQYF

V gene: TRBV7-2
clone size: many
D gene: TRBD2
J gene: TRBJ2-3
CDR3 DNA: TGTGCCAGCAGCTTAGGCGTTAGCGGGAGGTCAGATACGCAGTATTTT
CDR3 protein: CASSLGVSGRSDTQYF

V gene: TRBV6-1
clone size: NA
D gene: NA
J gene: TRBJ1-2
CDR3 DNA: TGTGCCAGCAGTGAGAATTTCGGGGGCGATGGCTACACCTTC
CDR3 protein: CASSENFGGDGYTF

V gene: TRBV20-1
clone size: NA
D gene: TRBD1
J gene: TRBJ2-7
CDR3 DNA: TGCAGTGCTAGAGATCCCAGGACAGGGGGACCCGAGCAGTACTTC
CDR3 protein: CSARDPRTGGPEQYF

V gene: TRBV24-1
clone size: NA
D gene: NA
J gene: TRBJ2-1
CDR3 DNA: TGTGCCACCAGTGATATGACAGCAAGCTCCTACAATGAGCAGTTCTTC
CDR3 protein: CATSDMTASSYNEQFF

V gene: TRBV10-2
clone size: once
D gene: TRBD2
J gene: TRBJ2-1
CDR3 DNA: TGCGCCAGCAGGAGGACTAGCGGGAGGGCCGATGAGCAGTTCTTC
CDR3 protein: CASRRTSGRADEQFF

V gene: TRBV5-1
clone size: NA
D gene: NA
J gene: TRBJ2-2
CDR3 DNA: TGCGCCAGCAGACGACAGGAGAACACCGGGGAGCTGTTTTTT
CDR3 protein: CASRRQENTGELFF

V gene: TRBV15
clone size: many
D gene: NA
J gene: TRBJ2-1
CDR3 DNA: TGTGCCACCAGCAGAGTAGAAAATGAGCAGTTCTTC
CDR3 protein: CATSRVENEQFF

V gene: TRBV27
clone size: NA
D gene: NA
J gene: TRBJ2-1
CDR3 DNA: TGTGCCAGCAGTTCATCTCTAGCTAATGAGCAGTTCTTC
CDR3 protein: CASSSSLANEQFF

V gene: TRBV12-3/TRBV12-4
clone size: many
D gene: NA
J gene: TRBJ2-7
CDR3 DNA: TGTGCCAGCAGTTTCTCGGGGGACGAGCAGTACTTC
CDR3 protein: CASSFSGDEQYF

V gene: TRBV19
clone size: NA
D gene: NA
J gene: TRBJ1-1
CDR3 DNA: TGTGCCAGTGGGGCATCAGCTGACACTGAAGCTTTCTTT
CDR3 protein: CASGASADTEAFF

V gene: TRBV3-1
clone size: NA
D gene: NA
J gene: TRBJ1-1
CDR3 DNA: TGTGCCAGCAGCCTTGAAGACCTGAACACTGAAGCTTTCTTT
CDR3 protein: CASSLEDLNTEAFF

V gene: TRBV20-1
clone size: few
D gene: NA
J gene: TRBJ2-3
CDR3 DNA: TGCAGTGCTAGTATGACAGAAGCGGCAGATACGCAGTATTTT
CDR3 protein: CSASMTEAADTQYF